This T cell receptor (beta chain) was captured in a study of blood T cell repertoires in COVID-19 (dated by TCRdb to 2018 to 2021). In terms of the full investigation: Samples covering the acute and convalescent phases of COVID-19 were provided by collaborators in the United States, Italy and Spain. A de-identified subject ID, COVID-19 status, age in years and sex were almost always included in the sample metadata. The samples were drawn from two sources: the first 160 participants of the ongoing ImmuneRACE study, and 1,254 subjects contributed by 6 global collaborators. The repertoires were made available in a free public database intended to serve as a resource for research on the immune response to SARS-CoV-2. The dataset comprised deeply sampled blood TCRbeta repertoires from subjects exposed to, actively infected with, or recovered from COVID-19. The material from the prospective study consisted of cDNA or gDNA derived from T cells, B-cell-depleted T cells, or PBMCs. Where available, HLA class I and class II types were taken from metadata supplied by the sample provider and were not determined by assay-based typing. Findings and caveats that apply to the study as a whole: The quantity of clinical and demographic metadata differed by source and by participant and was supplied without curation.

From its cysteine to its phenylalanine, the CDR3 spans 13 amino acids. Only the CDR3 region is kept as DNA, spanning 39 bases read in frame from base 1. V loses 6 bases at its end and J loses 7 bases; junction bases beyond the gene matches: 7. One collaborating source in Seattle enrolled patients while the patients were actively infected and followed the patients over time throughout the course of disease. The collaborating institutions used their own protocols to collect whole blood in K2EDTA tubes. For TCRbeta analysis, collaborator samples were shipped as frozen whole blood, as isolated PBMCs, or as DNA extracted from either sample type. In the case of this clone: The target of this receptor is not known. No quality values exist for individual bases; no much larger clone is one base distant.

The immunoSEQ Assay, a bias-controlled multiplex PCR, was used to amplify TCRbeta CDR3 regions from genomic DNA. From the authors' description of their analysis: Within the assay, amplification of reference gene primers was used to estimate how many nucleated cells each sample contained. To quantify the absolute abundance of each unique TCRbeta CDR3 rearrangement, sequence reads were collapsed and filtered. For each sample, productive Simpson clonality was calculated by taking the square root of Simpson's diversity index across productive rearrangements. The clones in this table, taken by TCRdb from immuneACCESS, are in-frame only. Not every clone is retained; where verified, under half of the shortfall comes from an unresolved V gene, and the cause of the rest is unknown. For V, J and clone size, that table is used; D and trimming come from the DNA. The sample yields approximately 53,000 clones; around 87% were counted once. The ten most abundant clones make up 22% of the sample.

The rearrangement combines TRBV12-3 or TRBV12-4 with TRBJ1-1; 8 bases in the junction line up with TRBD1. This TCR derives from an elderly woman with COVID-19, enrolled during active disease. The material sequenced was peripheral blood. The encoded CDR3 is CASRQTGVGEAFF. Here is the DNA: TGTGCCAGCAGACAGACAGGGGTCGGTGAAGCTTTCTTT.